The following is a T cell receptor beta chain sequence with its context. This sample was taken from a study of blood T cell repertoires in COVID-19. Study-wide context: Some COVID-19 samples were acute and others convalescent; all came from the United States, Italy and Spain.

In the authors' methods: Amplification with reference gene primers provided the estimates of nucleated cell counts. The repertoire was sequenced with immunoSEQ multiplex PCR; TCRdb's copy has only in-frame clones and lacks some. V, J and clone size were drawn from that table, and D and trimming were deduced from the DNA. The data hold more than 80,000 clones, with roughly four fifths observed a single time. Material for sequencing was peripheral blood. This receptor was obtained from a man aged 80 or over with COVID-19, enrolled during active disease.

CDR3 in DNA: TGTGCCAGCAGTAAACCGGGACTAGCGGGCACAGATACGCAGTATTTT. Protein sequence: CASSKPGLAGTDTQYF. The chain carries TRBV28 and TRBJ2-3; 11 bases map to TRBD2. V lost 5 bases and J lost 1; bases outside the gene matches: 5. CDR3 length: 16 amino acids. Per germline, CDR1 MDHEN and CDR2 SYDVKM. The variable domain in full, completed from reference TRBV28 and TRBJ2-3, reads DVKVTQSSRYLVKRTGEKVFLECVQDMDHENMFWYRQDPGLGLRLIYFSYDVKMKEKGDIPEGYSVSREKKERFSLILESASTNQTSMYLCASSKPGLAGTDTQYFGPGTRLTVL.